What follows are 18 T cell receptor beta chains derived from one specimen sequenced in a study of breast tumors, draining lymph nodes, adjacent tissues. Samples came from axillary lymph nodes draining the breast cancer. TCRdb re-called the multiplex PCR reads with MiXCR, one entry per CDR3 protein. The sample lists approximately 190,000 distinct CDR3 sequences; approximately 31% were seen once. Source material: axillary lymph node tissue. The origin of the receptors is a female donor with breast cancer. Some clones in this sample may be carry-over from other donors' samples.

This clonotype was detected a few times. V and J are TRBV5-4 and TRBJ2-5; possible D gene TRBD1, 6 bases. The V gene's germline CDR1 is SGHNT and CDR2 YYREEE (reference sequence). This CDR3 comprises 15 residues. Trimming took 1 base from V and 3 from J, leaving 13 bases between them. The CDR3 here is CASSLYRAREETQYF. As DNA, the CDR3 is TGTGCCAGCAGCTTGTACAGGGCGCGCGAAGAGACCCAGTACTTC.

The J gene is TRBJ2-2, the V gene TRBV3-1; 7 bases match TRBD2. This CDR3 contains 19 residues. The germline gives CDR1 LGHDT, CDR2 YNNKEL (reference sequence). J lost 3 bases, V lost 0 bases, and 13 bases had no gene match. As DNA, the CDR3 is TGTGCCAGCAGCCAAGATTTGGTATGGGGGGAGGGCGACACCGGGGAGCTGTTTTTT. Its translation is CASSQDLVWGEGDTGELFF. The whole variable domain, remainder taken from reference TRBV3-1 and TRBJ2-2, is DTAVSQTPKYLVTQMGNDKSIKCEQNLGHDTMYWYKQDSKKFLKIMFSYNNKELIINETVPNRFSPKSPDKAHLNLHINSLELGDSAVYFCASSQDLVWGEGDTGELFFGEGSRLTVL.

This clonotype was seen a single time. This may be a read error, as it is one base from a much larger clone. The chain links TRBV5-1 to TRBJ2-5, with TRBD2 matching 13 bases. Germline V lookup: CDR1 SGHRS, CDR2 YFSETQ. This CDR3 has 17 amino acids. This chain's CDR3 is CASGLEGTSGAQETQYF. CDR3 in DNA: TGCGCCAGCGGCTTGGAGGGGACTAGCGGGGCTCAAGAGACCCAGTACTTC.

This clonotype was counted many times. The chain recombines TRBV30 with TRBJ2-7, with D possibly TRBD2 on 7 matching bases. The CDR3 is 13 amino acids. V dropped 2 bases and J dropped 6 bases, with 14 bases sitting between them. The germline V gene has CDR1 GTSNPN and CDR2 SVGIG (reference sequence). The CDR3 reads CAWSRGALSEQYF. The CDR3 nucleotides are TGTGCCTGGAGTCGGGGGGCGCTTTCCGAGCAGTACTTC.

This clonotype was seen repeatedly, ten times or more. The chain uses TRBV4-1 and TRBJ2-1, with no clear D. Trimming took off 1 base at V and 12 bases at J, with 16 bases between the two ends. The CDR3 is 14 amino acids. The germline CDR1 and CDR2 sequences are MGHRA and YSYEKL. This chain's CDR3 is CASSQGAGPGWQFF. CDR3 bases: TGCGCCAGCAGCCAAGGTGCAGGACCCGGCTGGCAGTTCTTC.

As to this clonotype: One base away lies a much larger clone, so this may be a sequencing read error. This chain connects TRBV20-1 to TRBJ2-1; tentatively, D is TRBD1 (5 bases). The CDR3 consists of 12 residues. Germline V gives CDR1 DFQATT, CDR2 SNEGSKA (reference sequence). CDR3 bases: TGCAGTGCTAGAGAGACAGTCAATGAGCCGTTCTTC. Translating it yields CSARETVNEPFF.

This clonotype was seen at least ten times. This chain uses TRBV7-2 with TRBJ2-2; D gene uncertain. Trimming removed 4 bases at V and 4 bases at J, with 13 bases between. CDR3 length: 15 amino acids. Germline V lookup: CDR1 SGHTA, CDR2 FQGNSA. The CDR3 DNA reads as TGTGCCAGCAGCTCTCAGTCGGTGCTCACCGGGGAGCTGTTTTTT. It is translated as CASSSQSVLTGELFF.

This clonotype was detected many times. The CDR3 coding sequence is TGCGCCAGCAGGGACGGGACCACCGGGGAGCTGTTTTTT. Translated: CASRDGTTGELFF. The rearrangement joins TRBV5-1 to TRBJ2-2; TRBD1 or TRBD2 may be the D gene (5 bases each). V dropped 5 bases and J dropped 4 bases, with 9 bases sitting between them. Germline assignment: CDR1 SGHRS and CDR2 YFSETQ. The CDR3 consists of 13 residues.

This clonotype was picked up many times. The chain is built from TRBV7-2 and TRBJ2-5, with 10 nucleotides matching TRBD2. The CDR3 runs to 17 residues. Germline V gene lookup returns CDR1 SGHTA and CDR2 FQGNSA. V was clipped by 3 bases and J by 6 bases; unmatched bases: 13. DNA of the CDR3: TGTGCCAGCAGCTTTGGGGCTAGCGGGAGTACCGGGAAGACCCAGTACTTC. It encodes CASSFGASGSTGKTQYF.

There are many counts of this clonotype. The chain uses TRBV9 and TRBJ2-3; D could derive from TRBD1 or TRBD2 (5 bases each). The germline CDR1 and CDR2 sequences are SGDLS and YYNGEE. The CDR3 runs to 14 residues. Trimming removed 2 bases at V and 10 bases at J, with 17 bases between. CDR3 in DNA: TGTGCCAGCAGCGTTTCCTGGGGCACGGAGGCGCAGTATTTT. Its protein is CASSVSWGTEAQYF.

This clonotype was detected many times. The V call is TRBV7-9, the J call TRBJ1-6; D remains ambiguous. Trimming left V 4 bases short and J 9 bases short, with 4 bases between. Germline values: CDR1 SEHNR, CDR2 FQNEAQ (reference sequence). This CDR3 contains 11 residues. Here the CDR3 reads CASSSTSPLHF. CDR3 DNA: TGTGCCAGCAGCTCAACTTCACCCCTCCACTTT.

In the case of this clonotype: Possible read error: a much larger clone is one base away. The chain links TRBV20-1 to TRBJ1-2; D remains unclear. CDR1 and CDR2 from the germline V gene are DFQATT and SNEGSKA (reference sequence). The CDR3 runs to 13 residues. Trimming left V 0 bases short and J 10 bases short, with 15 bases between. This CDR3 is CSAREQFAEAYTF. CDR3 DNA sequence: TGCAGTGCTAGAGAACAGTTTGCGGAGGCCTACACCTTC.

The sample holds many counts of this clonotype. The V call is TRBV30, the J call TRBJ1-6, with D perhaps TRBD1 (5 bases). This CDR3 is built from 14 residues. Between the trimmed V and J ends, which lost 3 bases and 7 bases, there was a span of 13 bases. Germline values: CDR1 GTSNPN, CDR2 SVGIG (reference sequence). The CDR3 spells CAWSRGRENSPLHF. The CDR3 nucleotides read TGTGCCTGGAGCCGAGGCAGGGAGAATTCACCCCTCCACTTT.

This clonotype was counted ten times or more. DNA for the CDR3: TGTGCCAGCAGCTTAGGCAGGGGCGCTGGAAACACCATATATTTT. It translates to CASSLGRGAGNTIYF. The chain is built from TRBV11-2 and TRBJ1-3, with D perhaps TRBD1 (6 bases). This CDR3 is built from 15 residues. The germline V and J ends were trimmed by 1 base and 2 bases, with 9 bases remaining between them. Germline CDR1 and CDR2: SGHAT and FQNNGV.

This clonotype has only a few counts. The chain joins TRBV9 to TRBJ1-1; D uncertain. Per germline, CDR1 SGDLS and CDR2 YYNGEE. This CDR3 spans 15 amino acids. Trimming left V 0 bases short and J 0 bases short, with 9 bases between. The CDR3 here is CASSVAGTMNTEAFF. The CDR3 bases are TGTGCCAGCAGCGTAGCGGGAACCATGAACACTGAAGCTTTCTTT.

This clonotype was seen ten or more times. V is TRBV4-1 and J is TRBJ2-7, with a possible D match to TRBD2 (5 bases). CDR1 is MGHRA, CDR2 YSYEKL, per germline. This CDR3 is 15 amino acids long. V lost 4 bases and J lost 4, with 17 bases in between. The CDR3: CASSLSRTSGYEQYF. Written as DNA, the CDR3 is TGCGCCAGCAGCCTTTCGAGGACCTCGGGGTACGAGCAGTACTTC.

In regard to this clonotype: With a much larger clone just one base away, this may be a read error. The V and J genes are TRBV6-1 and TRBJ2-3, with 7 bases lining up with TRBD1. Germline V gene data show CDR1 as MNHNS and CDR2 as SASEGT. The CDR3 spans 15 residues. In DNA form, the CDR3 reads TGTGCCAGCAGTGAGGGAAGGGGGCGCACAGATACGCAGTGTTTT. This translates into CASSEGRGRTDTQCF.

Regarding this clonotype: At one end, the junction sequence differs from germline, possibly due to a read error. The V and J genes are TRBV24-1 and TRBJ2-1, with TRBD2 matching over 14 bases. CDR1 and CDR2 (germline): KGHDR, SFDVKD. This CDR3 has 15 residues. CDR3 sequence (DNA): TGTGCCACCAGTGGACTAGCGGGGGGGCGAAGTGAGCGGTTCTTC. Residues: CATSGLAGGRSERFF.